Listed here are 9 T cell receptor beta chains from one sample, sequenced in a study of cytotoxic CD8 clonotypes in ibrutinib-treated CLL. The table came from immunoSEQ multiplex PCR; TCRdb's copy has only in-frame clones and leaves some out. The sample has around 310,000 clones, roughly 80% seen once. Material: PBMCs, obtained before ibrutinib treatment. Receptors were obtained from a human donor with chronic lymphocytic leukemia.

This clone showed up just a few times. The chain has TRBV5-1 and TRBJ2-7, with D tentatively TRBD2 (5 bases). The CDR3 contains 16 residues. V was cut by 0 bases and J by 0 bases, with 13 bases left in between. Germline loops: CDR1 SGHRS, CDR2 YFSETQ. In DNA, the CDR3 is TGCGCCAGCAGCTTGGCCGTGGGAGATAGCTCCTACGAGCAGTACTTC. It specifies CASSLAVGDSSYEQYF.

V and J are TRBV7-2 and TRBJ2-3, with TRBD2 matching 11 bases. This CDR3 is 17 amino acids long. Trimming cost V 3 bases and J 0 bases; bases outside gene matches: 5. Germline-derived CDR1 and CDR2 are SGHTA and FQGNSA. The CDR3 protein is CASSFGTSGFSTDTQYF. CDR3 coding DNA: TGTGCCAGCAGCTTTGGGACTAGCGGATTTAGCACAGATACGCAGTATTTT. Supplemented by reference TRBV7-2 and TRBJ2-3, the full variable domain reads GAGVSQSPSNKVTEKGKDVELRCDPISGHTALYWYRQSLGQGLEFLIYFQGNSAPDKSGLPSDRFSAERTGGSVSTLTIQRTQQEDSAVYLCASSFGTSGFSTDTQYFGPGTRLTVL.

J is TRBJ2-3 and V is TRBV5-1; 7 bases fit TRBD1. The CDR3 contains 15 residues. CDR1 is SGHRS, CDR2 YFSETQ, per germline. V shed 0 bases and J 2 bases; nucleotides not matched to a gene: 3. As DNA, the CDR3 is TGCGCCAGCAGCTTGGTCGGGACAGACACAGATACGCAGTATTTT. It is translated as CASSLVGTDTDTQYF.

The rearrangement links TRBV28 to TRBJ1-2, with a tentative D call TRBD1 (5 bases). With 9 bases removed from V and 3 bases from J, the gap between germline ends came to 29 bases. Germline values: CDR1 MDHEN, CDR2 SYDVKM. This CDR3 comprises 18 residues. In DNA form, the CDR3 reads TGTGCCAGTATTTCTTTAATTACCCAGACCGGGACGGACTATGGCTACACCTTC. Its protein product is CASISLITQTGTDYGYTF.

This rearrangement joins TRBV9 to TRBJ2-3; possibly TRBD2 for D (5 bases). The CDR3 runs 15 residues. V was clipped by 0 bases and J by 4 bases, with 12 bases between them. Looked up from germline, CDR1 is SGDLS and CDR2 is YYNGEE. This CDR3 is CASSVATRGPDTQYF. In DNA, the CDR3 is TGTGCCAGCAGCGTAGCTACGCGAGGGCCAGATACGCAGTATTTT. The full variable domain, completed using reference TRBV9 and TRBJ2-3, is DSGVTQTPKHLITATGQRVTLRCSPRSGDLSVYWYQQSLDQGLQFLIQYYNGEERAKGNILERFSAQQFPDLHSELNLSSLELGDSALYFCASSVATRGPDTQYFGPGTRLTVL.

V gene TRBV7-6 combines with J gene TRBJ1-5; tentatively, D is TRBD1 (5 bases). The CDR3 loop spans 17 amino acids. V lost 4 bases, J lost 2 bases, and 18 bases lay in between. Germline CDR1 and CDR2: SGHVS and FNYEAQ. The CDR3 loop is CASSSAQGYSGNQPQHF. CDR3 bases: TGTGCCAGCAGCTCGGCCCAGGGATACTCGGGCAATCAGCCCCAGCATTTT.

This clone has only a few counts. This chain joins TRBV14 and TRBJ1-2; D unresolved. Germline V CDR1 and CDR2: SGHDN, FVKESK. The CDR3 has 12 amino acids. Deletions cut 5 bases from V and 7 bases from J, with 11 bases between. The CDR3 loop is CASSAGRVGYTF. In nucleotides, the CDR3 is TGTGCCAGCAGCGCTGGGAGGGTTGGCTACACCTTC. The full variable domain, rest sourced from reference TRBV14 and TRBJ1-2, is EAGVTQFPSHSVIEKGQTVTLRCDPISGHDNLYWYRRVMGKEIKFLLHFVKESKQDESGMPNNRFLAERTGGTYSTLKVQPAELEDSGVYFCASSAGRVGYTFGSGTRLTVV.

The CDR3 spells CASSTGAPYNEQFF. The CDR3 coding sequence is TGCGCCAGCAGTACAGGCGCCCCCTACAATGAGCAGTTCTTC. V and J are TRBV5-1 and TRBJ2-1, with D perhaps matching TRBD1 (5 bases). Deletions cut 5 bases from V and 2 bases from J, with 11 bases between. This CDR3 comprises 14 residues. The germline CDR1 and CDR2 sequences are SGHRS and YFSETQ.

The chain couples TRBV15 to TRBJ2-2; D gene ambiguous. Trimming removed 1 base from V and 0 bases from J, with 9 bases in between. Germline V gene data show CDR1 as LNHNV and CDR2 as YYDKDF (reference sequence). The CDR3 runs 16 residues. The CDR3 DNA reads TGTGCCACCAGCAGAGCTCTGGACGCGAACACCGGGGAGCTGTTTTTT. It yields the protein CATSRALDANTGELFF.